In this sample, the clone carrying this T cell receptor beta chain is medium-sized. Its antigen is still unknown. Naive or memory CD4+ cells were cultured 1:1 with T cell-depleted PBMCs plus CEF. This sample is drawn from a study of CD4 T cells in relation to SARS-CoV-2 and coronaviruses. Study-level points and caveats: Approximately 65% of donors had memory CD4+ clonotypes crossrecognizing SARS-CoV-2 and common cold coronavirus spike. SARS-CoV-2-driven expansion was significantly weaker in crossreactive than monoreactive clones.

Survey-level TCR-beta sequencing used DNA from CEF-cultured naive and memory CD4+ T cells. Here immunoSEQ multiplex PCR was the method, and the copy in TCRdb shows in-frame clones only, minus some. The data hold around 30,000 clones, with more than 60% observed a single time. The germline CDR1 and CDR2 sequences are MNHEY and SVGEGT. CDR3 length: 14 residues. V dropped 0 bases and J dropped 6 bases, with 9 bases sitting between them. The V gene is TRBV6-2 or TRBV6-3, the J gene TRBJ1-5; D possibly corresponds to TRBD1 (5 bases). The receptor was isolated from an adult with COVID-19. Specimen: memory CD4+ T cells from PBMCs, cultured in vitro. The CDR3 loop reads CASSYSTDTQPQHF. The CDR3 coding sequence is TGTGCCAGCAGTTACTCGACAGACACTCAGCCCCAGCATTTT.